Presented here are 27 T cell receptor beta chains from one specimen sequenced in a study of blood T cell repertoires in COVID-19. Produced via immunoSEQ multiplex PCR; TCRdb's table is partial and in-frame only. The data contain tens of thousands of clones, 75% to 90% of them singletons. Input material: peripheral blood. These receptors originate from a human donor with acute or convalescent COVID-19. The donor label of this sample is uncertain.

The CDR3 nucleotides are TGCGCCAGCAGCGCCGGGACAGGGGGAATGCGGGAGCAGTACTTC. It encodes CASSAGTGGMREQYF. The gene calls are TRBV5-1 and TRBJ2-7, with 11 bases that match TRBD1. The trim removed 4 bases at V and 7 bases at J, leaving 10 bases unmatched. Germline lookup yields CDR1 SGHRS and CDR2 YFSETQ. The CDR3 has 15 amino acids.

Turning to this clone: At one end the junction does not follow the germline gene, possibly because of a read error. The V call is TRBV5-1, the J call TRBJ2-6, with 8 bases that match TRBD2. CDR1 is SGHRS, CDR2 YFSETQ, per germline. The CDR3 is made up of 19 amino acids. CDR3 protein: CARSFGPGAGGPGANVLTF. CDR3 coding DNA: TGCGCCCGCAGCTTCGGGCCCGGGGCGGGGGGCCCCGGGGCCAACGTCCTGACTTTC.

The CDR3 DNA reads as TGTGCCAGCAGCTTGGATCCGGGGAAGAGCTTAGGCTACACCTTC. Translation: CASSLDPGKSLGYTF. The V call is TRBV5-5, the J call TRBJ1-2; no clear D. Trimming cost V 0 bases and J 8 bases, with 17 bases left between them. Looked up from germline, CDR1 is SGHKS and CDR2 is YYEKEE (reference sequence). This CDR3 has 15 amino acids.

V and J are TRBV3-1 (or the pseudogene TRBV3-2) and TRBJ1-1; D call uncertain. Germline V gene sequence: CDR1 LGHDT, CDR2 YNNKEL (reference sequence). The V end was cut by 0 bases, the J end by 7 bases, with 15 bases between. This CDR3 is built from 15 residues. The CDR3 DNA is TGTGCCAGCAGCCAAGATCAGCTGGCCCGGGTTGAAGCTTTCTTT. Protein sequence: CASSQDQLARVEAFF.

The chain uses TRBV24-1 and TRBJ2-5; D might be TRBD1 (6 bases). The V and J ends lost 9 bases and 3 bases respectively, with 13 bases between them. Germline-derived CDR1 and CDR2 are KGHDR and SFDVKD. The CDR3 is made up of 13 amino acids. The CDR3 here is CATARDTKETQYF. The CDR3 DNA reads TGTGCCACCGCCAGGGACACCAAAGAGACCCAGTACTTC.

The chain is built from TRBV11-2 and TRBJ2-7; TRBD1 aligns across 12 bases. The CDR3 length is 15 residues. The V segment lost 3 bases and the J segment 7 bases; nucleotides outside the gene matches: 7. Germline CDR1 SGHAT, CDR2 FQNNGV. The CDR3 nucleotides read TGTGCCAGCAGCTTGGGACAGGGGGCGCTGGGGGAGCAGTACTTC. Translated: CASSLGQGALGEQYF.

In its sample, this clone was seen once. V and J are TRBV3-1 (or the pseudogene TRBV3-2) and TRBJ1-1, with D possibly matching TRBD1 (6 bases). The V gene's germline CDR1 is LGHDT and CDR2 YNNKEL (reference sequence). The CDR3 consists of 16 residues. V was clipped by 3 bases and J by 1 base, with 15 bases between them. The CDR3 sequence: CASSHLDRRRNTEAFF. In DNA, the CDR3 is TGTGCCAGCAGCCATCTGGACAGACGAAGGAACACTGAAGCTTTCTTT.

The CDR3 nucleotides read TGTGCTAGTGGGCCGGGACAGGGGAACGGGGAGCTGTTTTTT. It codes for CASGPGQGNGELFF. This chain links TRBV12-5 with TRBJ2-2; TRBD1 agrees at 10 bases. Per the germline V gene, CDR1 is LGHNT and CDR2 is FRNRAP. CDR3 size: 14 residues. Germline trimming cut 6 bases from V and 7 bases from J; bases unmatched to any gene: 5.

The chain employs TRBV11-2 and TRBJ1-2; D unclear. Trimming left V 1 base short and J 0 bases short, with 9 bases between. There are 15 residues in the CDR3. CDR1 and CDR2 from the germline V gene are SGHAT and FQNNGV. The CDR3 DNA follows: TGTGCCAGCAGCTTAGTCAGTCACCCTAACTATGGCTACACCTTC. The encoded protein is CASSLVSHPNYGYTF.

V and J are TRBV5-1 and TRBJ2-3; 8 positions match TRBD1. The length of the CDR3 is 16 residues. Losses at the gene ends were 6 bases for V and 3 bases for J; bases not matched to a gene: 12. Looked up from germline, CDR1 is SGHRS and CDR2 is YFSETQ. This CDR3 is CASKSVLQGATDTQYF. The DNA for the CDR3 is TGCGCCAGCAAGAGTGTCCTGCAGGGGGCAACAGATACGCAGTATTTT.

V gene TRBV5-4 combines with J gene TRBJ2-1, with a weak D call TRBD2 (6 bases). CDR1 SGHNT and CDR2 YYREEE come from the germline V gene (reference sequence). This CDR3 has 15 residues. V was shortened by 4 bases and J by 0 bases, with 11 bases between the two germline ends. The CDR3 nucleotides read TGTGCCAGCAGCCTTAGCGGATTCTCCTACAATGAGCAGTTCTTC. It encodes CASSLSGFSYNEQFF. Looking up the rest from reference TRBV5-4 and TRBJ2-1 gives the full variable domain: ETGVTQSPTHLIKTRGQQVTLRCSSQSGHNTVSWYQQALGQGPQFIFQYYREEENGRGNFPPRFSGLQFPNYSSELNVNALELDDSALYLCASSLSGFSYNEQFFGPGTRLTVL.

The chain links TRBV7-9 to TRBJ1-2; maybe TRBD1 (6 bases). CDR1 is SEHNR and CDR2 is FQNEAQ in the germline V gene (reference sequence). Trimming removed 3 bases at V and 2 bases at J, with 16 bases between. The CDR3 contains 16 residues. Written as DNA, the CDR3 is TGTGCCAGCAGCTTTGGACAGACCCACATAAACTATGGCTACACCTTC. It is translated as CASSFGQTHINYGYTF.

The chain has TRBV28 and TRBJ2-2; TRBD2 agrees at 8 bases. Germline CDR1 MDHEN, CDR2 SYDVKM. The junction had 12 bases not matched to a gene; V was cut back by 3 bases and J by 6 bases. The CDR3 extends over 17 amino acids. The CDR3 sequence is CASSFLGRAGVAGELFF. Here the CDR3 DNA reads TGTGCCAGCAGTTTTTTGGGTCGAGCGGGAGTAGCCGGGGAGCTGTTTTTT.

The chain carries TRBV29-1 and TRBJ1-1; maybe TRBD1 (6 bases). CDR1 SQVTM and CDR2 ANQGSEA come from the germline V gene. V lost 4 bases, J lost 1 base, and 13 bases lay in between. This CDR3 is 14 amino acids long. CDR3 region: CSVAQGRGNTEAFF. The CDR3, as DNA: TGCAGCGTTGCCCAGGGCAGGGGGAACACTGAAGCTTTCTTT.

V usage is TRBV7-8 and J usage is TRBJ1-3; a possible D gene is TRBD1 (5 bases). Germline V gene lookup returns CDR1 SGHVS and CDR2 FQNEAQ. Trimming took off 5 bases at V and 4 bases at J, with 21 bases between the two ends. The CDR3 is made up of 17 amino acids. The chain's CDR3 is CASSRRTQGPNGNTIYF. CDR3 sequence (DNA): TGTGCCAGCAGCCGAAGGACCCAGGGTCCTAACGGAAACACCATATATTTT. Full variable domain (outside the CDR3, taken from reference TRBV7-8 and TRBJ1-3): GAGVSQSPRYKVAKRGQDVALRCDPISGHVSLFWYQQALGQGPEFLTYFQNEAQLDKSGLPSDRFFAERPEGSVSTLKIQRTQQEDSAVYLCASSRRTQGPNGNTIYFGEGSWLTVV.

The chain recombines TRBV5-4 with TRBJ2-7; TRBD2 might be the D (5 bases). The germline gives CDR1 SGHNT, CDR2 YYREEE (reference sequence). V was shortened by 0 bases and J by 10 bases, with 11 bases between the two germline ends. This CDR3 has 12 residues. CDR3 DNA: TGTGCCAGCAGCTTGGACGGGGTCTACCAGTACTTC. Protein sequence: CASSLDGVYQYF. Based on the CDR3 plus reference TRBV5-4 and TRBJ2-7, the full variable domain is ETGVTQSPTHLIKTRGQQVTLRCSSQSGHNTVSWYQQALGQGPQFIFQYYREEENGRGNFPPRFSGLQFPNYSSELNVNALELDDSALYLCASSLDGVYQYFGPGTRLTVT.

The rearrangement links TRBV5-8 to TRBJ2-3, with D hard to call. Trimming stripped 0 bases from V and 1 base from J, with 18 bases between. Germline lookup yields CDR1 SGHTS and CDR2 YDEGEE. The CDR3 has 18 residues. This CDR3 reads CASSLAFTLVSRTDTQYF. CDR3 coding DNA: TGTGCCAGCAGCTTGGCTTTTACTCTAGTGAGTCGCACAGATACGCAGTATTTT.

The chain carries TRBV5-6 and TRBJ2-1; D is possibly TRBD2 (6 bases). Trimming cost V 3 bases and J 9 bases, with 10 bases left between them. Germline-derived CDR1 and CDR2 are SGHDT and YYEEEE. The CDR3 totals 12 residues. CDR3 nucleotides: TGTGCCAGCAGCTGGGGGGTCGGTGAGCAGTTCTTC. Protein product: CASSWGVGEQFF.

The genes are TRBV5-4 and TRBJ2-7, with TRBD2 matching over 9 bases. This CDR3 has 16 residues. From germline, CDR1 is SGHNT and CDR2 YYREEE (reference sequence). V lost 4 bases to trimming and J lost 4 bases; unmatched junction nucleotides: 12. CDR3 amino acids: CASSTGGGGAGYEQYV. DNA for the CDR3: TGTGCCAGCAGCACGGGTGGCGGGGGGGCCGGTTACGAGCAGTACGTC.

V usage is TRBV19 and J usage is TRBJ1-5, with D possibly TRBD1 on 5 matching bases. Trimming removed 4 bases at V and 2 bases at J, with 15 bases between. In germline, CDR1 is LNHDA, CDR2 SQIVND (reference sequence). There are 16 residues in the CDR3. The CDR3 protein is CASSTRGGIGNQPQHF. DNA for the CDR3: TGTGCCAGTAGTACGCGGGGGGGTATTGGCAATCAGCCCCAGCATTTT.

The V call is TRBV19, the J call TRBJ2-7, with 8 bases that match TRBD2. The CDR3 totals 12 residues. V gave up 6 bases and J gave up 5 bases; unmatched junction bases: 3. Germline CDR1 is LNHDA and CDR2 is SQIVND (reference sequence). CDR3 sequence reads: CASRRGDNEQYF. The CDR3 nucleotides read TGTGCCAGTAGGCGGGGGGATAACGAGCAGTACTTC.

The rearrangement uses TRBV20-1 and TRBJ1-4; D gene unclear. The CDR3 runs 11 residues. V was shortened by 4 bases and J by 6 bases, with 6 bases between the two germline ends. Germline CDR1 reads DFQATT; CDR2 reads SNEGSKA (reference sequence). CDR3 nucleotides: TGCAGTGCTAAGGCGGATGAAAAACTGTTTTTT. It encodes CSAKADEKLFF.

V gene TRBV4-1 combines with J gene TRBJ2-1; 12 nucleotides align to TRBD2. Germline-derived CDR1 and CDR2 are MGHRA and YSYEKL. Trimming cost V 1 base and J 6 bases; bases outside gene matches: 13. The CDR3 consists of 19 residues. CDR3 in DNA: TGCGCCAGCAGCCAAGTTTGGACTAGCGGGATTGGCCTCTCCAATGAGCAGTTCTTC. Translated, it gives CASSQVWTSGIGLSNEQFF.

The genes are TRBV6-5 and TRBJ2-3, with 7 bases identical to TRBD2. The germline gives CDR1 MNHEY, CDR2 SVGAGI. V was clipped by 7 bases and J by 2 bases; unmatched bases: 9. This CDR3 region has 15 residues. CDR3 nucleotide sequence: TGTGCCAGCACTTTGGAGGCGGGAGCCACAGATACGCAGTATTTT. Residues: CASTLEAGATDTQYF.

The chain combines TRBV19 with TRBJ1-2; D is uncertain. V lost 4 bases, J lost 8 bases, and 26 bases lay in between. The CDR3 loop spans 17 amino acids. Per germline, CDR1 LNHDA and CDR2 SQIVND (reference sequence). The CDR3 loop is CASSTLGGRTPKAGYTF. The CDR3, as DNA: TGTGCCAGTAGTACCTTAGGAGGACGCACCCCCAAGGCGGGCTACACCTTC.

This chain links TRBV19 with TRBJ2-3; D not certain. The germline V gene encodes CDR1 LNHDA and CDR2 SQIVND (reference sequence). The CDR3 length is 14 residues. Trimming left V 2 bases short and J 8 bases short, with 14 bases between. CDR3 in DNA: TGTGCCAGTAGTATAACCACGGGTCAACCTACGCAGTATTTT. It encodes CASSITTGQPTQYF.

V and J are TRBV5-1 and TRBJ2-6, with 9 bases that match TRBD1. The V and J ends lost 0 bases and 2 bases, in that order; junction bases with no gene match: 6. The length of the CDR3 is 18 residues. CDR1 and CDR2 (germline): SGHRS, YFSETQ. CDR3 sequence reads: CASSLARDRVTGANVLTF. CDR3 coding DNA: TGCGCCAGCAGCTTGGCCCGGGACAGGGTAACTGGGGCCAACGTCCTGACTTTC.